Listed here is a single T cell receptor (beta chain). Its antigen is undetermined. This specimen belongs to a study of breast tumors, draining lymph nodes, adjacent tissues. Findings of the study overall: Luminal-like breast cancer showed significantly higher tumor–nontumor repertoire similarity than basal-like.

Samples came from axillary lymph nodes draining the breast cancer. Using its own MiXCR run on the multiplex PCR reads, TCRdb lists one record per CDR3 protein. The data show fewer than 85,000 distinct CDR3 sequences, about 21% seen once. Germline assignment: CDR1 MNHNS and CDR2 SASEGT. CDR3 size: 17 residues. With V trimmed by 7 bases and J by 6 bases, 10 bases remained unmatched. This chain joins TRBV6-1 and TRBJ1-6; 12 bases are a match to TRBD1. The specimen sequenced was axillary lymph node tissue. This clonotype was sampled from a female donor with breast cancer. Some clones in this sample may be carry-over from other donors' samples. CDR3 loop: CASTPIPGQGANSPLHF. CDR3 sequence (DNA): TGTGCCAGCACCCCGATCCCGGGACAGGGGGCTAATTCACCCCTCCACTTT.